The entry that follows covers one T cell receptor beta chain sequence. The target antigen is unknown. This CDR3 spans 14 amino acids. V was clipped by 2 bases and J by 4 bases; unmatched bases: 7. CDR1 DFQATT and CDR2 SNEGSKA come from the germline V gene (reference sequence). This specimen belongs to a study of breast tumors, draining lymph nodes, adjacent tissues. Whole-study results and caveats: Data only fit, rather than demonstrated, lymph node origin of most tumor T cells. Compared with lymph nodes, tumors were less diverse; compared with nontumor tissue, more.

Samples came from axillary lymph nodes draining the breast cancer. TCRdb reanalysed the multiplex PCR reads using MiXCR and keeps one entry per CDR3 protein. Here the sample spans around 290,000 distinct CDR3 sequences, more than 30% being singletons. This TCR came from a female donor with breast cancer. Some clones in this sample may be carry-over from other donors' samples. The sequenced sample consisted of axillary lymph node tissue. The chain recombines TRBV20-1 with TRBJ2-5; 7 bases are a match to TRBD2. The CDR3 DNA sequence: TGCAGTGCTAGATTAACGGGGAGGGGAGAGACCCAGTACTTC. This codes for CSARLTGRGETQYF.